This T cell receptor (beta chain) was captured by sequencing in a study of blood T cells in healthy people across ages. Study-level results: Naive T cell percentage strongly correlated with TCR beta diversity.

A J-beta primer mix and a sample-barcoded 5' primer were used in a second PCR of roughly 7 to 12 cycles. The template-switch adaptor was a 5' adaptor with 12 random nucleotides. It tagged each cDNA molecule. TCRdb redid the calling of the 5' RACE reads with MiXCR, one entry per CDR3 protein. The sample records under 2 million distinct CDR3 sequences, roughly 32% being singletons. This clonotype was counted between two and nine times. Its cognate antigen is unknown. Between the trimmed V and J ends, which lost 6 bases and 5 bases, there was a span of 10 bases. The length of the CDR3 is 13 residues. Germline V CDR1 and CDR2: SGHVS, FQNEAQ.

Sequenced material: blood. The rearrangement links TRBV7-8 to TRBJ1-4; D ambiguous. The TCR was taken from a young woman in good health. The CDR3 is CASSSRANEKLFF. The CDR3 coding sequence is TGTGCCAGCAGTTCAAGGGCAAATGAAAAACTGTTTTTT.